The next 11 T cell receptor beta chains were all read from a single sample in a study of blood T cell repertoires in COVID-19. Produced via immunoSEQ multiplex PCR; TCRdb's table is partial and in-frame only. The repertoire has 300,000 or so clones, more than 75% of them found once; the top ten carry roughly a tenth. The sequencing input was PBMCs or T cells enriched from blood (not recorded which). Receptors originate from a woman under 30 who had recovered from COVID-19.

The sample holds one count of this clone. The chain is built from TRBV28 and TRBJ1-2; 8 positions agree with TRBD1. CDR1 MDHEN and CDR2 SYDVKM come from the germline V gene. V lost 5 bases and J lost 0; bases outside the gene matches: 8. CDR3 size: 16 residues. CDR3 DNA sequence: TGTGCCAGCAGTCCGGGACAGGCCAGCGCTAACTATGGCTACACCTTC. As protein: CASSPGQASANYGYTF.

This chain joins TRBV12-3 or TRBV12-4 and TRBJ1-5, with a weak D call TRBD1 (5 bases). The CDR3 covers 13 residues. V was trimmed by 6 bases and J by 7 bases, leaving 13 bases between them. The CDR3 nucleotides read TGTGCCAGCAGACTCACGGGGGGACAGCCCCAGCATTTT. This translates into CASRLTGGQPQHF.

This chain uses TRBV5-1 with TRBJ2-7; D gene ambiguous. The CDR3 is 14 residues long. In germline, CDR1 is SGHRS, CDR2 YFSETQ. V was shortened by 0 bases and J by 3 bases, with 10 bases between the two germline ends. The CDR3 bases are TGCGCCAGCAGCTTGGGTGGCAACTACTACGAGCAGTACTTC. It is translated as CASSLGGNYYEQYF.

The chain has TRBV5-4 and TRBJ2-7; 10 bases align to TRBD1. The germline CDR1 and CDR2 sequences are SGHNT and YYREEE (reference sequence). The CDR3 has 15 residues. V lost 4 bases, J lost 1 base, and 5 bases stayed unmatched. The CDR3 nucleotides read TGTGCCAGCAGCATCGGACAGGGGGTTTCCTACGAGCAGTACTTC. Translated, it gives CASSIGQGVSYEQYF.

The genes are TRBV3-1 (or the pseudogene TRBV3-2) and TRBJ2-5; D may be TRBD1 (6 bases). CDR1 is LGHDT, CDR2 YNNKEL, per germline (reference sequence). This CDR3 contains 14 residues. Trimming removed 5 bases from V and 5 bases from J, with 15 bases in between. CDR3 loop: CASSGRGSGETQYF. CDR3 coding DNA: TGTGCCAGCAGCGGCAGGGGCTCCGGGGAGACCCAGTACTTC.

The chain couples TRBV28 to TRBJ2-7; D perhaps matches TRBD1 (6 bases). The CDR3 is made up of 11 amino acids. Trimming removed 0 bases at V and 10 bases at J, with 7 bases between. In germline, CDR1 is MDHEN, CDR2 SYDVKM. The CDR3 sequence is CASSLWGHQYF. In nucleotides, the CDR3 is TGTGCCAGCAGTTTATGGGGACACCAGTACTTC.

The chain employs TRBV14 and TRBJ1-1; no reliable D call. Between the trimmed V and J ends, which lost 4 bases and 5 bases, there was a span of 11 bases. Germline V lookup: CDR1 SGHDN, CDR2 FVKESK. CDR3 size: 13 residues. DNA of the CDR3: TGTGCCAGCAGCCCTAGCTCGGGGACTGAAGCTTTCTTT. It encodes CASSPSSGTEAFF.

The rearrangement joins TRBV25-1 to TRBJ2-2; 8 nucleotides match TRBD1. V lost 8 bases and J lost 4; bases outside the gene matches: 6. The CDR3 contains 14 residues. The V gene's germline CDR1 is MGHDK and CDR2 SYGVNS. CDR3 loop: CASDLGQGTGELFF. Written as DNA, the CDR3 is TGTGCCAGCGACCTCGGACAGGGCACCGGGGAGCTGTTTTTT.

V gene TRBV14 combines with J gene TRBJ2-3; possible D gene TRBD2, 5 bases. Between the trimmed V and J ends, which lost 4 bases and 4 bases, there was a span of 12 bases. Looked up from germline, CDR1 is SGHDN and CDR2 is FVKESK. This CDR3 comprises 14 residues. In nucleotides, the CDR3 is TGTGCCAGCAGCCCGAGGGTGGCGGCAGATACGCAGTATTTT. Protein sequence: CASSPRVAADTQYF. Drawing the rest from reference TRBV14 and TRBJ2-3, the complete variable domain is EAGVTQFPSHSVIEKGQTVTLRCDPISGHDNLYWYRRVMGKEIKFLLHFVKESKQDESGMPNNRFLAERTGGTYSTLKVQPAELEDSGVYFCASSPRVAADTQYFGPGTRLTVL.

The chain recombines TRBV29-1 with TRBJ1-1, with 10 bases fitting TRBD1. The CDR3 runs 17 residues. V trimming: 6 bases; J trimming: 0 bases; junction bases outside the gene matches: 13. Germline assignment: CDR1 SQVTM and CDR2 ANQGSEA. As DNA, the CDR3 is TGCAGCGTGAACCCGGGGGACAGGGGTTTTGTGAACACTGAAGCTTTCTTT. Encoded protein: CSVNPGDRGFVNTEAFF.

The J gene is TRBJ2-7, the V gene TRBV11-1; 7 positions agree with TRBD1. The CDR3 is 16 amino acids. V lost 2 bases, J lost 2 bases, and 9 bases stayed unmatched. CDR1 is SGHAT, CDR2 FQDESV, per germline (reference sequence). The CDR3 loop is CASSLPFDRATYEQYF. The CDR3 coding sequence is TGTGCCAGCAGCTTACCCTTTGACAGGGCAACCTACGAGCAGTACTTC.